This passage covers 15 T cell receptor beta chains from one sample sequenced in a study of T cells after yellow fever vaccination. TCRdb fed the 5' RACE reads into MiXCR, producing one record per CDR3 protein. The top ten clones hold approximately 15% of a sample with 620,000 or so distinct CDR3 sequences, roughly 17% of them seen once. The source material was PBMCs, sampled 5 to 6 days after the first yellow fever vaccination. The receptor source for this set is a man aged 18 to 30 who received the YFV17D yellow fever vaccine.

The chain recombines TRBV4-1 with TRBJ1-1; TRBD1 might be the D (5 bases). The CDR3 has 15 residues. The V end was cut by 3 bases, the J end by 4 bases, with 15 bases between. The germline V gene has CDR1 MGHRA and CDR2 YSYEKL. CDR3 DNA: TGCGCCAGCAGCCAGGGGGAGGGTAGGGGCACTGAAGCTTTCTTT. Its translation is CASSQGEGRGTEAFF.

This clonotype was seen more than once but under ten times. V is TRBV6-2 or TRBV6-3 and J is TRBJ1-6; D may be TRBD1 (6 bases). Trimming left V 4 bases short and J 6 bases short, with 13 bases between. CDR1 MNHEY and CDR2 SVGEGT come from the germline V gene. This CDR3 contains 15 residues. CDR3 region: CASSFAGAGNSPLHF. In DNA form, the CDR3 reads TGTGCCAGCAGTTTTGCGGGGGCAGGTAATTCACCCCTCCACTTT.

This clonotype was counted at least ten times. In DNA, the CDR3 is TGTGCCAGCAGCCAGGGAGATCAAGAGACCCAGTACTTC. The encoded protein is CASSQGDQETQYF. The chain combines TRBV12-3 or TRBV12-4 with TRBJ2-5; TRBD1 or TRBD2 may be the D gene (5 bases each). This CDR3 region has 13 residues. Trimming removed 6 bases at V and 2 bases at J, with 10 bases between.

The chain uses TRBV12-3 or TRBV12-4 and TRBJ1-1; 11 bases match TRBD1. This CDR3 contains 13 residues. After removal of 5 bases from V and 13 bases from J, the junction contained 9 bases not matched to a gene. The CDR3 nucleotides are TGTGCCAGCAGTCTTCGGGACAGGGGGTTTGATTTCTTT. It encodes CASSLRDRGFDFF.

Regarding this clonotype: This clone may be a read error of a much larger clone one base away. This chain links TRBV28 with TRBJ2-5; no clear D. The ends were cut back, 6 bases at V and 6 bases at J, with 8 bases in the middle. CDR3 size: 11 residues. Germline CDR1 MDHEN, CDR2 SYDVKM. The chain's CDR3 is CASSNRKTQYF. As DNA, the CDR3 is TGTGCCAGCAGCAATCGGAAGACCCAGTACTTC.

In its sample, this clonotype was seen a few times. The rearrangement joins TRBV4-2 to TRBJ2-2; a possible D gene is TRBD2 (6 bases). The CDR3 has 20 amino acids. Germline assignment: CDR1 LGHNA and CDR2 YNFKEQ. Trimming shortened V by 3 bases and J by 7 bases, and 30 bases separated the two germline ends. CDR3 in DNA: TGTGCCAGCAGCCATGTGATAAGTAGGCGGGGTCCTGGTTTCGTCGGGGAGCTGTTTTTT. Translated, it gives CASSHVISRRGPGFVGELFF.

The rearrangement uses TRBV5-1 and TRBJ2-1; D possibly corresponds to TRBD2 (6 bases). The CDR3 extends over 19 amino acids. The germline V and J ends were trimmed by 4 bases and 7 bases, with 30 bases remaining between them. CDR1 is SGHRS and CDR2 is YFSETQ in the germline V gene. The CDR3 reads CASSQPNQKFGTPTNEQFF. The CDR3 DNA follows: TGCGCCAGCAGCCAGCCGAACCAAAAATTCGGGACTCCCACGAATGAGCAGTTCTTC.

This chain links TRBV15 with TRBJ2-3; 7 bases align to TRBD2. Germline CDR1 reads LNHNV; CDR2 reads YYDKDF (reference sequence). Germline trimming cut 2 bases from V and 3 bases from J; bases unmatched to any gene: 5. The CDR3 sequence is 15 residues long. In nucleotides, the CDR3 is TGTGCCACCAGCAGACACCGTAGCGGGACAGATACGCAGTATTTT. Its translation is CATSRHRSGTDTQYF.

The DNA for the CDR3 is TGCGCCAGCAGCCTAGGGGGGCGGAAACTGTTTTTT. Translating it yields CASSLGGRKLFF. This chain uses TRBV4-1 with TRBJ1-4; possibly TRBD1 for D (6 bases). V lost 4 bases and J lost 11, with 11 bases in between. The CDR3 is made up of 12 amino acids. Germline V gene sequence: CDR1 MGHRA, CDR2 YSYEKL.

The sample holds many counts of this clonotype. The CDR3 DNA sequence: TGTGCCAGCAGCTTAGCGGAACAAGAGACCCAGTACTTC. It specifies CASSLAEQETQYF. The chain links TRBV7-8 to TRBJ2-5; unclear D gene. CDR3 size: 13 residues. Looked up from germline, CDR1 is SGHVS and CDR2 is FQNEAQ. Trimming pared 0 bases from V and 2 bases from J, leaving 4 bases between.

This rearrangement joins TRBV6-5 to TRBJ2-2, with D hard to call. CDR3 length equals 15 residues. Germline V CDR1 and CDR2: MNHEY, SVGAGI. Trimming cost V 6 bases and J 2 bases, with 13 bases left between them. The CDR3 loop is CASRVTGLNTGELFF. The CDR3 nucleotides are TGTGCCAGCAGGGTGACCGGCCTTAACACCGGGGAGCTGTTTTTT.

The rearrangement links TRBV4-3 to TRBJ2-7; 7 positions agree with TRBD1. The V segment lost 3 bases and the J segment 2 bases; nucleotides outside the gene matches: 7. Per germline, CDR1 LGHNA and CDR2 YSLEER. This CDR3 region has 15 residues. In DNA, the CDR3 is TGCGCCAGCAGCCACTACCGACAGGGCACCTACGAGCAGTACTTC. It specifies CASSHYRQGTYEQYF.

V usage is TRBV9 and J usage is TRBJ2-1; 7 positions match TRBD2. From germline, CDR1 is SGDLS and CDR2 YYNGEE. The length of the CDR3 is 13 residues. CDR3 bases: TGTGCAACCGGGGGGAACTCCTACAATGAGCAGTTCTTC. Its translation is CATGGNSYNEQFF.

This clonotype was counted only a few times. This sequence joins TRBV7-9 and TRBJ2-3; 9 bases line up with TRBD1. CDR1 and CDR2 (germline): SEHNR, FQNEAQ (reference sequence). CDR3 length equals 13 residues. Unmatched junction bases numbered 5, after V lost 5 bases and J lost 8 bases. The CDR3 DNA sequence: TGTGCCAGCAGCCGACAGGGGGGAGTTACGCAGTATTTT. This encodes CASSRQGGVTQYF.

CDR3 nucleotide sequence: TGCGCCAGCAGCCAGAGACTGAACTACGAGCAGTACTTC. It encodes CASSQRLNYEQYF. The chain is built from TRBV4-1 and TRBJ2-7; D uncertain. V lost 3 bases and J lost 3, with 9 bases in between. Germline CDR1 is MGHRA and CDR2 is YSYEKL. The CDR3 is made up of 13 amino acids.